This T cell receptor beta chain was found in a study of cytomegalovirus exposure and HLA in healthy donors. Study results and limitations: Using the classifier, cytomegalovirus status was reportedly diagnosed with high specificity and sensitivity.

These donors were members of the roughly 110-subject validation cohort, a group separate from the approximately 680-subject first cohort. CDR1 and CDR2 (germline): SGDLS, YYNGEE. This CDR3 comprises 13 residues. V lost 4 bases and J lost 6, with 14 bases in between. Data came from immunoSEQ multiplex PCR; TCRdb stores just in-frame clones and leaves some out. The profile shows about 260,000 clones, 80% to 95% of them singletons. Notes on this clone: As yet, its antigen is unknown.

The receptor was isolated from a woman in her 30s in good health and CMV-seronegative. This chain uses TRBV9 with TRBJ2-7; maybe TRBD2 (6 bases). The sequenced sample was PBMCs. Here the CDR3 DNA reads TGTGCCAGCAGCCCAAGTGGAGGGGTCGAGCAGTACTTC. Translation gives CASSPSGGVEQYF.